The 9 T cell receptor beta chains in this list originate from one sample, sequenced in a study of blood T cell repertoires in COVID-19. Measured with immunoSEQ multiplex PCR; TCRdb has only the in-frame clones, and not every one. The table lists 200,000 to 250,000 clones, 81% of them singletons. Sequencing was done on a sample of PBMCs or T cells enriched from blood (not recorded which). The receptor source for this set is a woman between 45 and 65 years old with acute COVID-19.

J is TRBJ2-2 and V is TRBV4-1; 9 bases match TRBD2. The CDR3 has 17 residues. The germline gives CDR1 MGHRA, CDR2 YSYEKL. J gave up 3 bases and V 2 bases, and 7 bases lay outside the gene matches. DNA of the CDR3: TGCGCCAGCAGCCAACGGAGCGGGGGGCGGGACACCGGGGAGCTGTTTTTT. Translation: CASSQRSGGRDTGELFF.

The chain has TRBV5-4 and TRBJ1-2, with TRBD1 matching 9 bases. This CDR3 has 15 residues. Germline V gene lookup returns CDR1 SGHNT and CDR2 YYREEE (reference sequence). V lost 4 bases, J lost 4 bases, and 8 bases stayed unmatched. CDR3 loop: CASSTGQGTFYGYTF. The CDR3 region has the DNA TGTGCCAGCAGCACCGGACAGGGGACATTCTATGGCTACACCTTC.

V and J are TRBV25-1 and TRBJ2-2, with TRBD2 as a possible D gene (6 bases). This CDR3 is 16 amino acids long. Germline V gene sequence: CDR1 MGHDK, CDR2 SYGVNS. Trimming shortened V by 0 bases and J by 2 bases, and 10 bases separated the two germline ends. The CDR3 sequence: CASSEYADYNTGELFF. CDR3 DNA sequence: TGTGCCAGCAGTGAATACGCGGACTATAACACCGGGGAGCTGTTTTTT.

V and J are TRBV19 and TRBJ1-6, with D perhaps TRBD1 (6 bases). The V gene's germline CDR1 is LNHDA and CDR2 SQIVND (reference sequence). The CDR3 is made up of 14 amino acids. The V end lost 10 bases, the J end lost 10 bases, and 20 bases lay between the germline ends. The CDR3 loop reads CATREQGGGSPLHF. The DNA for the CDR3 is TGTGCCACCCGGGAGCAGGGAGGGGGATCACCCCTCCACTTT.

The chain recombines TRBV5-1 with TRBJ2-7; a possible D gene is TRBD1 (6 bases). This CDR3 spans 13 amino acids. The germline V gene encodes CDR1 SGHRS and CDR2 YFSETQ. Deletions cut 4 bases from V and 2 bases from J, with 10 bases between. In DNA, the CDR3 is TGCGCCAGCAGCGGGGACAATGCCTACGAGCAGTACTTC. Residues: CASSGDNAYEQYF. The entire variable domain, with the rest obtained from reference TRBV5-1 and TRBJ2-7, is as follows: KAGVTQTPRYLIKTRGQQVTLSCSPISGHRSVSWYQQTPGQGLQFLFEYFSETQRNKGNFPGRFSGRQFSNSRSEMNVSTLELGDSALYLCASSGDNAYEQYFGPGTRLTVT.

Only one count was recorded for this clone. The chain couples TRBV18 to TRBJ1-3; D unresolved. There are 12 residues in the CDR3. Looked up from germline, CDR1 is KGHSH and CDR2 is LQKENI. With 8 bases removed from V and 5 bases from J, the gap between germline ends came to 10 bases. CDR3 protein: CASHEARNTIYF. The CDR3 DNA reads as TGTGCCAGCCACGAGGCGCGAAACACCATATATTTT.

CDR3 in amino acids: CASSYSAAGNQPQHF. CDR3 bases: TGTGCCAGCAGTTATTCGGCGGCTGGCAATCAGCCCCAGCATTTT. The chain joins TRBV6-2 or TRBV6-3 to TRBJ1-5; no reliable D call. CDR1 is MNHEY, CDR2 SVGEGT, per germline. This CDR3 is built from 15 residues. V lost 3 bases and J 2 bases, leaving 11 bases between the germline ends.

This chain uses TRBV4-3 with TRBJ2-1, with 8 nucleotides matching TRBD2. Losses at the gene ends were 0 bases for V and 5 bases for J; bases not matched to a gene: 6. The CDR3 spans 16 residues. CDR1 is LGHNA, CDR2 YSLEER, per germline. The CDR3 region has the DNA TGCGCCAGCAGCCAAGAGGGACTAGAGGGTCACAATGAGCAGTTCTTC. It yields the protein CASSQEGLEGHNEQFF.

The chain uses TRBV19 and TRBJ2-7; D perhaps matches TRBD1 (5 bases). Germline CDR1 and CDR2: LNHDA and SQIVND (reference sequence). This CDR3 is built from 13 residues. Between the trimmed V and J ends, which lost 6 bases and 9 bases, there was a span of 18 bases. CDR3 DNA sequence: TGTGCCAGTAGCTCCACATGGCCTCAGGGGCAGTACTTC. Its translation: CASSSTWPQGQYF.